These 10 T cell receptor beta chains were sequenced from one sample in a study of T cell repertoires in cytomegalovirus infection (dated by TCRdb to between 2018 and 2021). Sequencing was performed on an Illumina HiSeq 1500. TCRdb reran the public reads through fastp at Q25 and MiXCR, keeping productive beta chains. Rows merge per CDR3 protein into single entries with the most common DNA and genes. This sample lists 70,000 to 75,000 distinct CDR3 sequences; under 4.5% were detected once. The leading ten clones occupy 20% to 25% of the sample. Input material: PBMCs. Receptors originate from a human donor in good health (CMV status not recorded). Some clones in this sample may be carry-over from other donors' samples.

This chain links TRBV7-9 with TRBJ2-1; 8 nucleotides line up with TRBD2. Germline CDR1 reads SEHNR; CDR2 reads FQNEAQ (reference sequence). V shed 7 bases and J 8 bases; nucleotides not matched to a gene: 13. The CDR3 covers 15 residues. The CDR3, as DNA: TGTGCCAGCACCTCAGAGTGTCGGGAGGGACATGAGCAGTTCTTC. It yields the protein CASTSECREGHEQFF.

This clonotype was found many times. The CDR3 sequence is CASSLGPTYEAFF. In DNA, the CDR3 is TGTGCCAGCAGCTTAGGACCAACGTACGAAGCTTTCTTT. The chain uses TRBV7-2 and TRBJ1-1; D gene unclear. The germline V and J ends were trimmed by 1 base and 8 bases, with 11 bases remaining between them. The CDR3 has 13 amino acids. CDR1 is SGHTA and CDR2 is FQGNSA in the germline V gene.

This clonotype was seen at least ten times. V and J are TRBV6-2 or TRBV6-3 and TRBJ2-3; D gene uncertain. Germline lookup yields CDR1 MNHEY and CDR2 SVGEGT. V lost 7 bases, J lost 1 base, and 9 bases lay in between. CDR3 size: 13 residues. In DNA form, the CDR3 reads TGTGCCAGCATCCAGAGCGGCACAGATACGCAGTATTTT. It translates to CASIQSGTDTQYF.

This clonotype was detected ten times or more. V usage is TRBV19 and J usage is TRBJ2-7; 10 nucleotides match TRBD2. Trimming cost V 3 bases and J 2 bases; bases outside gene matches: 7. There are 16 residues in the CDR3. Per germline, CDR1 LNHDA and CDR2 SQIVND (reference sequence). This chain's CDR3 is CASSIVAGGRAYEQYF. The DNA of the CDR3 is TGTGCCAGTAGTATCGTAGCGGGAGGTCGGGCCTACGAGCAGTACTTC.

This clonotype has at least ten counts. The chain joins TRBV7-2 to TRBJ1-5; D is possibly TRBD1 (5 bases). CDR3 size: 15 residues. Germline V lookup: CDR1 SGHTA, CDR2 FQGNSA. The V end was cut by 1 base, the J end by 4 bases, with 11 bases between. The CDR3 reads CASSLGGNRNQPQHF. For the CDR3, the DNA is TGTGCCAGCAGCTTAGGGGGGAATCGGAATCAGCCCCAGCATTTT. The entire variable domain, with the rest obtained from reference TRBV7-2 and TRBJ1-5, is as follows: GAGVSQSPSNKVTEKGKDVELRCDPISGHTALYWYRQSLGQGLEFLIYFQGNSAPDKSGLPSDRFSAERTGGSVSTLTIQRTQQEDSAVYLCASSLGGNRNQPQHFGDGTRLSIL.

The rearrangement links TRBV19 to TRBJ2-2; either TRBD1 or TRBD2 may supply D (5 bases each). Germline V gives CDR1 LNHDA, CDR2 SQIVND (reference sequence). The V end was cut by 3 bases, the J end by 6 bases, with 17 bases between. The CDR3 runs to 16 residues. CDR3 sequence: CASSIQGPAVAGELFF. Written as DNA, the CDR3 is TGTGCCAGTAGTATTCAGGGACCAGCAGTTGCCGGGGAGCTGTTTTTT.

This clonotype has ten or more counts. V and J are TRBV28 and TRBJ2-7; D uncertain. CDR1 is MDHEN and CDR2 is SYDVKM in the germline V gene. The germline V and J ends were trimmed by 2 bases and 3 bases, with 5 bases remaining between them. This CDR3 is built from 12 residues. In DNA form, the CDR3 reads TGTGCCAGCAGTTTACAGAGCTACGAGCAGTACTTC. This codes for CASSLQSYEQYF.

The sample holds many counts of this clonotype. CDR3 sequence: CASSPGQGIYEQYF. The DNA for the CDR3 is TGTGCCAGCAGTCCGGGACAGGGAATTTACGAGCAGTACTTC. The chain links TRBV2 to TRBJ2-7, with TRBD1 matching over 9 bases. This CDR3 comprises 14 residues. Germline-derived CDR1 and CDR2 are SNHLY and FYNNEI. The trim removed 5 bases at V and 4 bases at J, leaving 6 bases unmatched. Complete variable domain (other parts from reference TRBV2 and TRBJ2-7): EPEVTQTPSHQVTQMGQEVILRCVPISNHLYFYWYRQILGQKVEFLVSFYNNEISEKSEIFDDQFSVERPDGSNFTLKIRSTKLEDSAMYFCASSPGQGIYEQYFGPGTRLTVT.

The table lists this clonotype with a few counts. The chain carries TRBV7-2 and TRBJ2-7, with 7 bases aligning to TRBD1. V lost 5 bases, J lost 3 bases, and 10 bases stayed unmatched. This CDR3 is built from 15 residues. Germline-derived CDR1 and CDR2 are SGHTA and FQGNSA. The CDR3 spells CASSLGTGVLYEQYF. CDR3 in DNA: TGTGCCAGCAGCCTAGGTACAGGGGTTCTCTACGAGCAGTACTTC.

Only a few counts were recorded for this clonotype. The chain couples TRBV7-2 to TRBJ2-5, with 10 bases matching TRBD2. This CDR3 region has 15 residues. V was pared by 7 bases and J by 2 bases, with 7 bases of the junction left unmatched. Germline V gene lookup returns CDR1 SGHTA and CDR2 FQGNSA. CDR3 amino acids: CASNIAGGPQETQYF. CDR3 in DNA: TGTGCCAGCAACATAGCGGGGGGCCCTCAAGAGACCCAGTACTTC.